This TCR beta chain was recovered during a study of shared T cell receptors in the human thymus. The CDR3 sequence is 14 residues long. V shed 2 bases, J shed 3 bases, and the junction held 5 bases outside the gene matches. In germline, CDR1 is SGHDT, CDR2 YYEEEE. Repertoires were generated with immunoSEQ multiplex PCR, while TCRdb's copy carries only in-frame clones and drops some. The sample includes some 720,000 clones, 88% seen only once; the top ten take about 0.01%. This sample was also put to use in a study of human thymus T cells. From that report: Donors were healthy Finnish infants having corrective surgery for congenital heart defects. The study used thymus tissue resected during corrective heart surgery. Blood and thymic repertoires both appeared biased in V and J gene usage. A high degree of thymic repertoire overlap among unrelated individuals was reported in related research.

Sequencing was done on a sample of thymocytes. The sequence was collected from a boy younger than two with a congenital heart defect. The rearrangement joins TRBV5-6 to TRBJ2-7, with 7 bases matching TRBD2. This CDR3 is CASSFRERGYEQYF. Written as DNA, the CDR3 is TGTGCCAGCAGCTTTCGGGAGCGGGGCTACGAGCAGTACTTC.